A single sample gave rise to the 27 T cell receptor beta chains below, sequenced in a study of T cell changes during pregnancy in multiple sclerosis (dated by TCRdb to the late 2010s). Preparation of the library involved the immunoSEQ multiplex PCR assay. TCRdb provides this immuneACCESS table in a form limited to in-frame rearrangements. Some clones are lacking; in checked studies, under half of them reflect an unresolved V gene, and why the rest are absent is not known. The sample profile shows tens of thousands of clones; about nine tenths of them were found once. Jointly, the top ten make up approximately 3% of the sample. Sequences were derived from CD8+ T cells from peripheral blood mononuclear cells, sampled before pregnancy. These receptors were taken from a female donor with multiple sclerosis, enrolled in a pregnancy study.

The V gene is TRBV4-2, the J gene TRBJ1-5; D might be TRBD1 (5 bases). V dropped 0 bases and J dropped 2 bases, with 17 bases sitting between them. The CDR3 covers 18 residues. Looked up from germline, CDR1 is LGHNA and CDR2 is YNFKEQ. The CDR3 DNA follows: TGTGCCAGCAGCCAAGACGCGTTAGGGGTCAGTGGCAATCAGCCCCAGCATTTT. As protein: CASSQDALGVSGNQPQHF.

The genes are TRBV2 and TRBJ2-7, with a possible D match to TRBD2 (6 bases). Per the germline V gene, CDR1 is SNHLY and CDR2 is FYNNEI. V was shortened by 3 bases and J by 4 bases, with 19 bases between the two germline ends. The CDR3 covers 16 residues. This chain's CDR3 is CASSDNPAGRSYEQYF. The DNA of the CDR3 is TGTGCCAGCAGTGATAATCCGGCGGGACGCTCATACGAGCAGTACTTC.

V usage is TRBV6-6 and J usage is TRBJ1-5, with D uncertain. Germline V gives CDR1 MNHNY, CDR2 SVGAGI (reference sequence). The V gene lost 7 bases and the J gene lost 12 bases, with 13 bases spanning the gap. The CDR3 is 11 residues long. In DNA form, the CDR3 reads TGTGCCAGCAAAAGCTCCGGACTCCAGCATTTT. Protein product: CASKSSGLQHF.

The genes are TRBV4-2 and TRBJ2-2; 9 positions agree with TRBD2. This CDR3 spans 18 amino acids. Unmatched junction bases numbered 12, after V lost 0 bases and J lost 7 bases. Germline loops: CDR1 LGHNA, CDR2 YNFKEQ. This CDR3 reads CASSQDVGGGAIHGELFF. DNA of the CDR3: TGTGCCAGCAGCCAAGATGTGGGCGGGGGGGCCATTCACGGGGAGCTGTTTTTT.

The chain carries TRBV7-2 and TRBJ1-5, with TRBD1 matching 10 bases. The CDR3 is made up of 16 amino acids. Germline CDR1 reads SGHTA; CDR2 reads FQGNSA. J gave up 3 bases and V 4 bases, and 6 bases lay outside the gene matches. For the CDR3, the DNA is TGTGCCAGCAGCTCGACAGGGGGCGAAGTCAATCAGCCCCAGCATTTT. Translating it yields CASSSTGGEVNQPQHF. The variable domain in full, with the rest retrieved from reference TRBV7-2 and TRBJ1-5, is GAGVSQSPSNKVTEKGKDVELRCDPISGHTALYWYRQSLGQGLEFLIYFQGNSAPDKSGLPSDRFSAERTGGSVSTLTIQRTQQEDSAVYLCASSSTGGEVNQPQHFGDGTRLSIL.

This chain uses TRBV13 with TRBJ2-1; 9 bases align to TRBD2. CDR3 size: 17 residues. The germline CDR1 and CDR2 sequences are PRHDT and FYEKMQ (reference sequence). V trimming: 4 bases; J trimming: 5 bases; junction bases outside the gene matches: 12. Written as DNA, the CDR3 is TGTGCCAGCAGCTCCACCTTACGTAGCGGGGGAGACAATGAGCAGTTCTTC. This codes for CASSSTLRSGGDNEQFF.

This clone has a single count. The rearrangement uses TRBV7-9 and TRBJ1-1; D uncertain. Germline CDR1 reads SEHNR; CDR2 reads FQNEAQ (reference sequence). The CDR3 consists of 15 residues. V was cut by 5 bases and J by 1 base, with 14 bases left in between. Written as DNA, the CDR3 is TGTGCCAGCAGCCTACCGGGTGGAGCGAACACTGAAGCTTTCTTT. Translated: CASSLPGGANTEAFF. Full variable domain (rest looked up from reference TRBV7-9 and TRBJ1-1): DTGVSQNPRHKITKRGQNVTFRCDPISEHNRLYWYRQTLGQGPEFLTYFQNEAQLEKSRLLSDRFSAERPKGSFSTLEIQRTEQGDSAMYLCASSLPGGANTEAFFGQGTRLTVV.

The V gene is TRBV9, the J gene TRBJ2-1; the D is unclear. The CDR3 length is 16 residues. From germline, CDR1 is SGDLS and CDR2 YYNGEE. V lost 0 bases and J 0 bases, leaving 10 bases between the germline ends. In DNA form, the CDR3 reads TGTGCCAGCAGCGTAGTGTCGAGAAGCTCCTACAATGAGCAGTTCTTC. It specifies CASSVVSRSSYNEQFF. Full variable domain (rest looked up from reference TRBV9 and TRBJ2-1): DSGVTQTPKHLITATGQRVTLRCSPRSGDLSVYWYQQSLDQGLQFLIQYYNGEERAKGNILERFSAQQFPDLHSELNLSSLELGDSALYFCASSVVSRSSYNEQFFGPGTRLTVL.

This chain connects TRBV9 to TRBJ2-3; maybe TRBD1 (5 bases). Germline CDR1 and CDR2: SGDLS and YYNGEE. The CDR3 runs to 18 residues. V was pared by 2 bases and J by 1 base, with 20 bases between. The CDR3 region is CASSVWPGSYTGTDTQYF. CDR3 bases: TGTGCCAGCAGCGTGTGGCCAGGGTCCTACACGGGCACAGATACGCAGTATTTT. Full variable domain (missing parts from reference TRBV9 and TRBJ2-3): DSGVTQTPKHLITATGQRVTLRCSPRSGDLSVYWYQQSLDQGLQFLIQYYNGEERAKGNILERFSAQQFPDLHSELNLSSLELGDSALYFCASSVWPGSYTGTDTQYFGPGTRLTVL.

V is TRBV25-1 and J is TRBJ1-2, with D tentatively TRBD1 (5 bases). The CDR3 has 14 amino acids. The germline V gene has CDR1 MGHDK and CDR2 SYGVNS. V was pared by 4 bases and J by 6 bases, with 15 bases between. CDR3 sequence reads: CASSAIVAGHGYTF. Written as DNA, the CDR3 is TGTGCCAGCAGTGCCATTGTAGCAGGGCATGGCTACACCTTC.

V gene TRBV7-2 combines with J gene TRBJ2-5; 8 bases align to TRBD1. The trim removed 4 bases at V and 1 base at J, leaving 11 bases unmatched. CDR3 size: 17 residues. CDR1 SGHTA and CDR2 FQGNSA come from the germline V gene. The CDR3 sequence is CASSSRAGGAFQETQYF. The DNA of the CDR3 is TGTGCCAGCAGCTCTAGGGCAGGGGGCGCCTTCCAAGAGACCCAGTACTTC.

V and J are TRBV7-9 and TRBJ2-3; possibly TRBD2 for D (5 bases). The CDR3 runs to 15 residues. From germline, CDR1 is SEHNR and CDR2 FQNEAQ (reference sequence). V was pared by 3 bases and J by 0 bases, with 10 bases between. The CDR3 sequence: CASSFLRASTDTQYF. CDR3 coding DNA: TGTGCCAGCAGCTTTCTGCGGGCTAGCACAGATACGCAGTATTTT.

The chain couples TRBV10-3 to TRBJ2-3, with TRBD2 matching 12 bases. Germline loops: CDR1 ENHRY, CDR2 SYGVKD. The CDR3 totals 14 residues. The ends lost 8 bases at V and 9 bases at J; junction bases unmatched: 9. The CDR3 DNA follows: TGTGCCATCCCTAGCGGGGGGGCCTCCTTAACGCAGTATTTT. This codes for CAIPSGGASLTQYF.

This sequence joins TRBV7-2 and TRBJ1-1; D might be TRBD1 (6 bases). There are 13 residues in the CDR3. Trimming removed 4 bases at V and 7 bases at J, with 13 bases between. Looked up from germline, CDR1 is SGHTA and CDR2 is FQGNSA. The CDR3 nucleotides are TGTGCCAGCAGCTCATCGAACAGGGTTGAAGCTTTCTTT. Translating gives CASSSSNRVEAFF. The complete variable domain, with remaining parts taken from reference TRBV7-2 and TRBJ1-1, reads GAGVSQSPSNKVTEKGKDVELRCDPISGHTALYWYRQSLGQGLEFLIYFQGNSAPDKSGLPSDRFSAERTGGSVSTLTIQRTQQEDSAVYLCASSSSNRVEAFFGQGTRLTVV.

This clone showed up just once. CDR3: CASSQVLRLAGEEILTDTQYF. In nucleotides, the CDR3 is TGTGCCAGCAGCCAAGTCCTAAGACTAGCGGGGGAAGAGATCCTCACAGATACGCAGTATTTT. J is TRBJ2-3 and V is TRBV4-2, with 12 bases identical to TRBD2. Germline CDR1 and CDR2: LGHNA and YNFKEQ. The ends lost 1 base at V and 2 bases at J; junction bases unmatched: 16. This CDR3 contains 21 residues.

V and J are TRBV2 and TRBJ2-3; 13 bases are shared with TRBD2. The CDR3 spans 15 residues. The germline CDR1 and CDR2 sequences are SNHLY and FYNNEI. The V gene end was trimmed by 10 bases and the J gene end by 2 bases; junction bases not matched to a gene: 6. The CDR3 sequence is CATTGTSGITDTQYF. The CDR3 nucleotides are TGTGCCACCACGGGGACTAGCGGGATCACAGATACGCAGTATTTT.

The chain carries TRBV4-1 and TRBJ2-7; TRBD1 might be the D (5 bases). V was trimmed by 3 bases and J by 7 bases, leaving 16 bases between them. Germline V gene data show CDR1 as MGHRA and CDR2 as YSYEKL. CDR3 length: 14 amino acids. CDR3 protein: CASSHLAAGKEQYF. CDR3 coding DNA: TGCGCCAGCAGCCACTTAGCCGCAGGGAAAGAGCAGTACTTC.

The chain links TRBV9 to TRBJ2-7; D is possibly TRBD1 (5 bases). Germline CDR1 and CDR2: SGDLS and YYNGEE. There are 14 residues in the CDR3. The V gene lost 0 bases and the J gene lost 3 bases, with 10 bases spanning the gap. The CDR3 here is CASSVGDSLYEQYF. CDR3 in DNA: TGTGCCAGCAGCGTAGGCGACAGTCTCTACGAGCAGTACTTC.

V and J are TRBV11-3 and TRBJ1-2; 7 positions match TRBD1. Germline CDR1 is SGHNT and CDR2 is YENEEA. The CDR3 consists of 13 residues. J lost 4 bases, V lost 4 bases, and 3 bases had no gene match. CDR3 in DNA: TGTGCCAGCAGCTCCTGGGACAGCTATGGCTACACCTTC. As protein: CASSSWDSYGYTF.

The chain is built from TRBV5-1 and TRBJ2-2; D remains ambiguous. Trimming pared 2 bases from V and 5 bases from J, leaving 4 bases between. The CDR3 is 12 residues long. The germline V gene encodes CDR1 SGHRS and CDR2 YFSETQ. The DNA of the CDR3 is TGCGCCAGCAGCTTTCGGACCGGGGAGCTGTTTTTT. This sequence encodes CASSFRTGELFF.

This rearrangement joins TRBV19 to TRBJ2-2; D is uncertain. CDR3 size: 14 residues. The V end was cut by 3 bases, the J end by 1 base, with 6 bases between. The V gene's germline CDR1 is LNHDA and CDR2 SQIVND (reference sequence). The chain's CDR3 is CASSIYRNTGELFF. In DNA form, the CDR3 reads TGTGCCAGTAGTATCTACCGGAACACCGGGGAGCTGTTTTTT.

This clone was counted only a few times. This sequence joins TRBV6-4 and TRBJ2-3; TRBD2 agrees at 10 bases. Germline values: CDR1 MRHNA, CDR2 SNTAGT. The CDR3 is made up of 14 amino acids. The J segment lost 4 bases and the V segment lost 4 bases, leaving 2 bases of the junction unmatched. The CDR3 DNA reads as TGTGCCAGCAGTGTAACTAGCGGGGCAGATACGCAGTATTTT. Encoded protein: CASSVTSGADTQYF.

The V call is TRBV19, the J call TRBJ1-1, with D perhaps TRBD1 (5 bases). Germline CDR1 reads LNHDA; CDR2 reads SQIVND (reference sequence). The length of the CDR3 is 17 residues. With 3 bases removed from V and 0 bases from J, the gap between germline ends came to 17 bases. The CDR3 sequence is CASSIQTGTGVNTEAFF. The CDR3, as DNA: TGTGCCAGTAGTATCCAAACCGGGACTGGGGTGAACACTGAAGCTTTCTTT. The variable domain in full, completed from reference TRBV19 and TRBJ1-1, reads DGGITQSPKYLFRKEGQNVTLSCEQNLNHDAMYWYRQDPGQGLRLIYYSQIVNDFQKGDIAEGYSVSREKKESFPLTVTSAQKNPTAFYLCASSIQTGTGVNTEAFFGQGTRLTVV.

The genes are TRBV2 and TRBJ2-2; possibly TRBD2 for D (6 bases). The CDR3 totals 14 residues. Germline CDR1 and CDR2: SNHLY and FYNNEI. The V and J ends lost 4 bases and 4 bases respectively, with 10 bases between them. CDR3 sequence reads: CASSGIAVTGELFF. The CDR3 nucleotides are TGTGCCAGCAGTGGGATAGCGGTCACCGGGGAGCTGTTTTTT.

The chain has TRBV27 and TRBJ1-2, with 8 bases fitting TRBD1. V lost 5 bases, J lost 8 bases, and 10 bases stayed unmatched. CDR1 MNHEY and CDR2 SMNVEV come from the germline V gene (reference sequence). This CDR3 has 14 amino acids. The CDR3 loop reads CASSTQTGAGGYTF. The CDR3 DNA reads as TGTGCCAGCAGTACACAGACAGGGGCCGGAGGCTACACCTTC.

V and J are TRBV7-8 and TRBJ2-1, with TRBD1 matching 11 bases. The CDR3 extends over 14 amino acids. V lost 5 bases, J lost 8 bases, and 5 bases stayed unmatched. The germline gives CDR1 SGHVS, CDR2 FQNEAQ. The CDR3 bases are TGTGCCAGCAGCCCGGGACAGGGGGTTCATGAGCAGTTCTTC. This codes for CASSPGQGVHEQFF. Looking up the rest from reference TRBV7-8 and TRBJ2-1 gives the full variable domain: GAGVSQSPRYKVAKRGQDVALRCDPISGHVSLFWYQQALGQGPEFLTYFQNEAQLDKSGLPSDRFFAERPEGSVSTLKIQRTQQEDSAVYLCASSPGQGVHEQFFGPGTRLTVL.

A single count supports this clone. DNA for the CDR3: TGTGCCAGCAGTGAAGCGAACAGTATTACAGATACGCAGTATTTT. The encoded protein is CASSEANSITDTQYF. V gene TRBV6-1 combines with J gene TRBJ2-3; D gene uncertain. The ends were cut back, 0 bases at V and 3 bases at J, with 10 bases in the middle. Germline assignment: CDR1 MNHNS and CDR2 SASEGT. The CDR3 sequence is 15 residues long.